This TCR beta chain was recovered during a study of shared clonotypes between healthy human individuals. On the study more broadly: Ranging from 18 to 49 in age, donors were two women and a few men.

The CDR3 runs to 13 residues. V was shortened by 7 bases and J by 4 bases, with 13 bases between the two germline ends. Germline V gene lookup returns CDR1 MDHEN and CDR2 SYDVKM. None of the donors, who were healthy HIV-negative adults, had recently had acute infections or vaccinations. Subsets obtained from CD4+ cells comprised CD45RA+ naive and CD45RA-negative memory cells. Generated by immunoSEQ multiplex PCR, the TCRdb table keeps only in-frame clones and is missing some. The sample yields around 940,000 clones, 76% seen once. This chain uses TRBV28 with TRBJ1-2; D is ambiguous. Sequenced sample: memory CD4+ T cells sorted from blood. The sample's subset: CD45RA-negative fraction. The TCR sequence derives from a man between 18 and 29 years old in good health. CDR3 in amino acids: CASIPPRSYGYTF. CDR3 bases: TGTGCCAGCATCCCTCCCCGAAGCTATGGCTACACCTTC.